Listed below are T cell receptor beta chains from one sample, sequenced in a study of T cells in Graves' hyperthyroidism and ophthalmopathy. In TCRdb, the multiplex PCR reads were re-called with MiXCR into one record per CDR3 protein. The sample records around 490,000 distinct CDR3 sequences, 15% to 20% being singletons. Sequencing was done on a sample of blood. The receptor set was obtained from a middle-aged man with Graves' ophthalmopathy. The CDR3 runs from the conserved cysteine through the conserved F or W.

V gene,J gene,CDR3 protein
TRBV7-8,TRBJ2-7,CASSLTGGATSAYEQYF
TRBV27,TRBJ2-5,CASSRPPTSGGSQETQYF
TRBV12-3/TRBV12-4,TRBJ1-5,CASSHRGRIQPQHF
TRBV7-2,TRBJ1-1,CASSQHRRNTEAFF
TRBV7-2,TRBJ2-3,CASSLALAVPPDTQYF
TRBV6-9,TRBJ2-3,CASSSLGGVTDTQYF
TRBV6-2/TRBV6-3,TRBJ2-1,CASRRPPRSSGYNEQFF
TRBV20-1,TRBJ2-3,CSAETSGGPPDTQYF
TRBV7-2,TRBJ2-7,CASSFEGSGLREQYF
TRBV2,TRBJ2-3,CASRPTSLRTDTQYF
TRBV2,TRBJ1-2,CASSPGTGGFRNYGYTF
TRBV11-2,TRBJ1-1,CASSSPGHPNTEAFF
TRBV7-2,TRBJ2-5,CASTTSAGGPGKTQYF
TRBV11-3,TRBJ2-5,CASSSTGSGWETQYF
TRBV7-9,TRBJ2-3,CASLSGRVTDTQYF
TRBV7-2,TRBJ1-2,CASSLAQGRLNYGYTF
TRBV11-3,TRBJ2-2,CASSLSGTANTGELFF
TRBV6-1,TRBJ1-3,CASIPGQNSGNTIYF
TRBV4-3,TRBJ2-7,CASSQDKGGVPYEQYF
TRBV2,TRBJ2-5,CASNNGPGTQYF
TRBV30,TRBJ1-6,CACVLTVNSPLHF
TRBV6-1,TRBJ1-4,CATGYSSPEKLFF
TRBV5-1,TRBJ1-5,CASSATGGRGQPQHF
TRBV29-1,TRBJ2-7,CSVDGQGIYEQYF
TRBV3-1,TRBJ2-5,CASSQDLTVANEETQYF
TRBV20-1,TRBJ1-6,CSASQGSALHF
TRBV29-1,TRBJ2-2,CSVDVGNTGELFF
TRBV28,TRBJ2-1,CASSFVGEQLF
TRBV29-1,TRBJ1-2,CSVAYSYGYTF
TRBV20-1,TRBJ2-3,CSARDTGLGTDTQYF
TRBV6-1,TRBJ1-6,CASRIKNSPLHF
TRBV20-1,TRBJ2-3,CSAREGLAGISDTQYF
TRBV27,TRBJ2-6,CASSYRQRAGANVLTF
TRBV20-1,TRBJ2-7,CSARSSGAAYEQYF